The entry below describes one TCR beta chain. Its antigen is currently unknown. An amount of RNA that ranged from roughly 0.45 to 1 ug was reverse transcribed with random hexamers. MiXCR was run by TCRdb on the immunoSEQ multiplex PCR reads, yielding one entry per CDR3 protein. The data contain around 170,000 distinct CDR3 sequences, 94% of them singletons. The V gene lost 6 bases and the J gene lost 7 bases, with 15 bases spanning the gap. The length of the CDR3 is 13 residues. Germline V lookup: CDR1 DFQATT, CDR2 SNEGSKA (reference sequence). The data belong to a study of CD8 T cells in Susac syndrome. Study-level results: An acknowledgment was made by the study that its TCR sequencing and HLA analysis involved relatively few individuals.

Blood CD8+ and CD4+ T cells underwent high-throughput TCR beta sequencing. The clonotype was recovered from a human donor with Susac syndrome. The chain employs TRBV20-1 and TRBJ1-4; D is undetermined. The sample comprised CD4+ T cells from PBMCs. The CDR3 DNA sequence: TGCAGTGCCGCTACAACAAGTGGTGAAAAACTGTTTTTT. This gives the protein CSAATTSGEKLFF.